The text below deals with one T cell receptor (beta chain). Antigen: not known. The method was immunoSEQ multiplex PCR; TCRdb's version includes in-frame clones alone and lacks a portion of them. The table has under 70,000 clones, 76% seen once. This sample is part of a study of vaccination effects on CD4 cells after COVID-19. Across the whole study: The study sampled a couple of convalescent patients 16 days and one week before vaccination.

With 6 bases clipped from V and 10 bases from J, the junction kept 8 bases outside the gene matches. The CDR3 runs 13 residues. Germline V CDR1 and CDR2: SNHLY, FYNNEI. Expansion with viral peptide pools was applied to antigen-specific CD4+ T cells by the ViraFEST assay prior to sequencing. Around day 10 of culture, CD4+ T cells were separated out. This person's SARS-CoV-2 infection, confirmed by PCR, occurred between March and December 2020. Negative control culture was done with an HIV-1 Nef peptide pool. Study-wide results and caveats: At late timepoints after vaccination, vaccine- and infection-induced clones shrank markedly.

The sequence was obtained from a human donor who had a prior SARS-CoV-2 infection. The rearrangement uses TRBV2 and TRBJ2-5; 10 positions match TRBD2. The sequences come from CD4+ T cells from PBMCs cultured with HIV peptides, collected before COVID-19 vaccination. The subset is: HIV-1 Nef peptide pool negative control/reference culture. The CDR3: CASRTGLAGDQYF. As DNA, the CDR3 is TGTGCCAGCAGGACCGGGCTAGCGGGAGACCAGTACTTC.